The 5 T cell receptor beta chains below were found in one sample sequenced in a study of blood T cell repertoires in COVID-19. Produced via immunoSEQ multiplex PCR; TCRdb's table is partial and in-frame only. The profile shows approximately 240,000 clones, about 83% of them singletons. Sequences were obtained from peripheral blood. These receptors originate from a woman aged 25 to 39 with COVID-19, enrolled during active disease.

V usage is TRBV19 and J usage is TRBJ1-5, with D tentatively TRBD1 (6 bases). Germline CDR1 is LNHDA and CDR2 is SQIVND (reference sequence). CDR3 length: 15 residues. With 7 bases removed from V and 1 base from J, the gap between germline ends came to 14 bases. As DNA, the CDR3 is TGTGCCAGTACCGGGGGGGCAAGCAGCAATCAGCCCCAGCATTTT. This encodes CASTGGASSNQPQHF.

CDR3 sequence: CASSLDRNTGELFF. CDR3 nucleotides: TGTGCCAGCAGCCTCGACAGGAACACCGGGGAGCTGTTTTTT. The chain joins TRBV2 to TRBJ2-2, with D possibly TRBD1 on 5 matching bases. From germline, CDR1 is SNHLY and CDR2 FYNNEI. The V and J ends lost 6 bases and 1 base respectively, with 9 bases between them. This CDR3 region has 14 residues.

The chain employs TRBV14 and TRBJ1-1, with unresolved D. V shed 0 bases and J shed 5 bases, with 13 bases lying between them. The length of the CDR3 is 15 residues. Germline V gene lookup returns CDR1 SGHDN and CDR2 FVKESK. The CDR3: CASSQEGSRGTEAFF. As DNA, the CDR3 is TGTGCCAGCAGCCAAGAGGGGTCCCGAGGGACTGAAGCTTTCTTT.

The chain combines TRBV4-1 with TRBJ2-7; a possible D gene is TRBD2 (5 bases). The CDR3 has 13 amino acids. The V gene lost 2 bases and the J gene lost 3 bases, with 8 bases spanning the gap. In germline, CDR1 is MGHRA, CDR2 YSYEKL. CDR3 bases: TGCGCCAGCAGCCAAACACTAGTCTACGAGCAGTACTTC. Protein sequence: CASSQTLVYEQYF.

The chain couples TRBV30 to TRBJ2-1; 8 bases match TRBD2. Germline CDR1 and CDR2: GTSNPN and SVGIG (reference sequence). V was clipped by 2 bases and J by 1 base; unmatched bases: 7. The CDR3 runs to 16 residues. The DNA for the CDR3 is TGTGCCTGGAGTTCCCCAAGACTAGCGTCCTACAATGAGCAGTTCTTC. This codes for CAWSSPRLASYNEQFF.